This T cell receptor (beta chain) was recovered during a study of blood T cell repertoires in COVID-19. Study at large: Some COVID-19 samples were acute and others convalescent; all came from the United States, Italy and Spain. Sample material is recorded as cDNA or gDNA derived from T cells, B-cell-depleted T cells, or PBMCs.

In the authors' methods: It was from reference gene primer amplification that nucleated cell counts were estimated. Here immunoSEQ multiplex PCR was the method, and the copy in TCRdb shows in-frame clones only, minus some. The V and J calls and the clone size are those of that table, but D and trimming were determined from the DNA. This table has around 63,000 clones, around 90% appearing once. The length of the CDR3 is 11 residues. V gave up 4 bases and J gave up 8 bases, with 11 bases separating them. The germline V gene has CDR1 SQVTM and CDR2 ANQGSEA. Sequenced material: peripheral blood. The chain links TRBV29-1 to TRBJ1-2; no reliable D call. The receptor's source is a man aged 50-59 years with active COVID-19. The CDR3 sequence is CSVGGLEGYTF. The CDR3 nucleotides read TGCAGCGTTGGAGGGCTTGAAGGCTACACCTTC.